The T cell receptor beta chain under discussion was sequenced for a study of Ad26.COV2.S vaccination and SARS-CoV-2 variants. Some clones are missing from TCRdb's copy, which holds only in-frame ones; the method was immunoSEQ multiplex PCR. The data contain around 400,000 clones, 83% of them singletons. The treatment: roughly 19 received Ad26.COV2.S at low or high dose, single or two shots; about 5 received placebo; per-sample allocation not given. Collection of samples fell on day 63 after the first vaccine or placebo injection. The CDR3 contains 20 residues. Germline loops: CDR1 MDHEN, CDR2 SYDVKM. Between the trimmed V and J ends, which lost 4 bases and 3 bases, there was a span of 28 bases.

V and J are TRBV28 and TRBJ1-3; possibly TRBD1 for D (5 bases). The source material was peripheral blood, sampled in a trial of Ad26.COV2.S vaccine versus placebo. This sequence was found in a person aged 18-65 years who received the Ad26.COV2.S COVID-19 vaccine or a placebo. The DNA of the CDR3 is TGTGCCAGCAGTTACCCAACCGGGACCAATTTTTATCGTCTTGGAAACACCATATATTTT. This gives the protein CASSYPTGTNFYRLGNTIYF.